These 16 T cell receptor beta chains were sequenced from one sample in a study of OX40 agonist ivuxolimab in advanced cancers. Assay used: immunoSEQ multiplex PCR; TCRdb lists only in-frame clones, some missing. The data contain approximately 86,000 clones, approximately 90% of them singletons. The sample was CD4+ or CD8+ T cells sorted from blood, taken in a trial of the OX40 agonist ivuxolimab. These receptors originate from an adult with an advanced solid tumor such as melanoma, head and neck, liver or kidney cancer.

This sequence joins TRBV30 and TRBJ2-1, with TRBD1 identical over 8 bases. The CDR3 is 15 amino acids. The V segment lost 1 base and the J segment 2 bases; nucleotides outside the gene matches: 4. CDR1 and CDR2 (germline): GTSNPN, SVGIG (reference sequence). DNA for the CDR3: TGTGCCTGGAGTGACAGGGGGAGGCCCTACAATGAGCAGTTCTTC. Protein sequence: CAWSDRGRPYNEQFF.

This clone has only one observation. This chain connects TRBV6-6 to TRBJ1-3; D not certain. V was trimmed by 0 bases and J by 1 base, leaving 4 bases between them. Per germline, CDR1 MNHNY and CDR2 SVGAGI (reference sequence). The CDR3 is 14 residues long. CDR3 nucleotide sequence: TGTGCCAGCAGTTACTCGAAGTCTGGAAACACCATATATTTT. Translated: CASSYSKSGNTIYF.

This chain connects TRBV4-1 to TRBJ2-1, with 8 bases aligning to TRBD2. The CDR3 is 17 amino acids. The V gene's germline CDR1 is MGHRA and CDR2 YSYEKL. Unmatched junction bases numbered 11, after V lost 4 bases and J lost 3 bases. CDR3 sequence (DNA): TGCGCCAGCAGCCCGTCTACGCGGGAGGCTGGCTACAATGAGCAGTTCTTC. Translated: CASSPSTREAGYNEQFF.

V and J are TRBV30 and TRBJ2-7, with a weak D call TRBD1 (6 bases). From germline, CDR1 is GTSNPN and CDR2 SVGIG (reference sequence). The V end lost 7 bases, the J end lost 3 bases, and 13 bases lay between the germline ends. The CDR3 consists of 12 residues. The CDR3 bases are TGTGCCTCCCGGGACATTGGCTACGAGCAGTACTTC. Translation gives CASRDIGYEQYF.

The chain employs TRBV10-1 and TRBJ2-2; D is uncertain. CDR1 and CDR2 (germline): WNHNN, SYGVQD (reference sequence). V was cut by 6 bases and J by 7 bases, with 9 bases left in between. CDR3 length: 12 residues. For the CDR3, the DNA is TGCGCCAGCAGCCATAGCCGCGGGGAGCTGTTTTTT. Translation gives CASSHSRGELFF.

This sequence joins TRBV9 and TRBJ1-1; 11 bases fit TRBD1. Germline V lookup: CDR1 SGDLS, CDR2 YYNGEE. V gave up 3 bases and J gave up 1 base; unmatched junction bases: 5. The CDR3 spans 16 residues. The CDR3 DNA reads TGTGCCAGCAGCGCCTGGGACAGGGGGTCGAACACTGAAGCTTTCTTT. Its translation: CASSAWDRGSNTEAFF.

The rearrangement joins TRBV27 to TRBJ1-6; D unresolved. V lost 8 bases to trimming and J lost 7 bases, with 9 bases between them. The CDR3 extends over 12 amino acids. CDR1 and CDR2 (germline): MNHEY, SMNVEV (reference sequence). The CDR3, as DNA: TGTGCCAGCCGAATCGGGAATTCACCCCTCCACTTT. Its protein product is CASRIGNSPLHF.

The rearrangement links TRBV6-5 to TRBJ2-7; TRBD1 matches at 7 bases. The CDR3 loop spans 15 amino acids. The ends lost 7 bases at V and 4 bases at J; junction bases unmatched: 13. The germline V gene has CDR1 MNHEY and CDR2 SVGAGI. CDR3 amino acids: CASTLSRGRGYEQYF. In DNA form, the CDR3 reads TGTGCCAGCACCTTGTCCAGGGGCAGGGGGTACGAGCAGTACTTC.

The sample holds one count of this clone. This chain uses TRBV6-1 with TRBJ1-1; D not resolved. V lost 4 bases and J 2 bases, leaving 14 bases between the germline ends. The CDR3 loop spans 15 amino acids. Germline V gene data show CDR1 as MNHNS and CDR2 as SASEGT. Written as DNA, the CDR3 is TGTGCCAGCAGTGCGATATTTACAGAAAACACTGAAGCTTTCTTT. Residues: CASSAIFTENTEAFF.

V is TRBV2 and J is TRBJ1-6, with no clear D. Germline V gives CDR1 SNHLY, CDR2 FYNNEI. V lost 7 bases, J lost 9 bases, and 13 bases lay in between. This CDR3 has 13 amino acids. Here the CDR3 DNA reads TGTGCCAGCACTCCCCTGCTGGGTTCACCCCTCCACTTT. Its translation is CASTPLLGSPLHF. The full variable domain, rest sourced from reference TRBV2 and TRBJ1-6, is EPEVTQTPSHQVTQMGQEVILRCVPISNHLYFYWYRQILGQKVEFLVSFYNNEISEKSEIFDDQFSVERPDGSNFTLKIRSTKLEDSAMYFCASTPLLGSPLHFGNGTRLTVT.

The CDR3 sequence: CASSIARNTIQPQHF. The DNA of the CDR3 is TGTGCCAGTAGTATAGCCCGAAACACCATTCAGCCCCAGCATTTT. The chain uses TRBV19 and TRBJ1-5, with D unclear. The germline V gene has CDR1 LNHDA and CDR2 SQIVND (reference sequence). This CDR3 is 15 amino acids long. V was shortened by 1 base and J by 6 bases, with 13 bases between the two germline ends.

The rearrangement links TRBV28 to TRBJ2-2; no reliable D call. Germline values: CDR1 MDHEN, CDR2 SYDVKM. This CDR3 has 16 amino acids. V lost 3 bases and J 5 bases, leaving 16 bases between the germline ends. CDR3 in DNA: TGTGCCAGCAGTTTTTTCGGACCAGCCCGGACCGGGGAGCTGTTTTTT. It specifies CASSFFGPARTGELFF.

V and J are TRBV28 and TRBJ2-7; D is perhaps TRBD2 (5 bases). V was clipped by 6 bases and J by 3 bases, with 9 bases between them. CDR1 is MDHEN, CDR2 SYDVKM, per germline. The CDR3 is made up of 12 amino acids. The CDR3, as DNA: TGTGCCAGCAGCCAGCGGAGCTACGAGCAGTACTTC. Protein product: CASSQRSYEQYF.

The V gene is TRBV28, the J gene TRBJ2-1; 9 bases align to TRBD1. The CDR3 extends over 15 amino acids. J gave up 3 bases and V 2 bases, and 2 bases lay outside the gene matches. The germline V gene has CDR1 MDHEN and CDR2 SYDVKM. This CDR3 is CASSLGQGIYNEQFF. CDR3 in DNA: TGTGCCAGCAGTTTAGGACAGGGGATCTACAATGAGCAGTTCTTC.

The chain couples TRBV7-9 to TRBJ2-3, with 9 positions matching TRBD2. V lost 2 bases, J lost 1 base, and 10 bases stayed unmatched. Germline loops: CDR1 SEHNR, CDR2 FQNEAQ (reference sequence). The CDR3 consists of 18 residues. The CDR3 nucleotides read TGTGCCAGCAGCTTAAGTTTGGCGGGAGGGGCGGGCACAGATACGCAGTATTTT. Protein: CASSLSLAGGAGTDTQYF.

In DNA, the CDR3 is TGTGCCAGCAGCTTACAGGGGTATCAGCCCCAGCATTTT. This translates into CASSLQGYQPQHF. The chain uses TRBV6-6 and TRBJ1-5; 7 positions agree with TRBD1. The length of the CDR3 is 13 residues. V trimming: 6 bases; J trimming: 5 bases; junction bases outside the gene matches: 4. Germline CDR1 MNHNY, CDR2 SVGAGI (reference sequence).